This T cell receptor (beta chain) was recovered during a study of blood T cell repertoires in COVID-19. For the study at large: Collection of acute and convalescent COVID-19 samples took place in the United States, Italy and Spain. T cells, B-cell-depleted T cells, or PBMCs provided the cDNA or gDNA that served as material.

This CDR3 comprises 16 residues. Germline CDR1 SGHVS, CDR2 FQNEAQ. Trimming cost V 5 bases and J 3 bases, with 20 bases left between them. How the authors handled the data: Using reference gene primer amplification, nucleated cell counts were estimated. The method was immunoSEQ multiplex PCR; TCRdb's version includes in-frame clones alone and lacks a portion of them. That table supplies the V and J calls and clone size; D and trimming were determined from the DNA. The profile shows around 50,000 clones, more than 75% of them singletons. This TCR was sampled from a man between 60 and 70 years old with active or convalescent COVID-19. V is TRBV7-8 and J is TRBJ2-7; possible D gene TRBD1, 5 bases. Sequencing used peripheral blood. The DNA of the CDR3 is TGTGCCAGCAGCGAGACTTCAGTCGCAGGGAACTACGAGCAGTACTTC. Protein product: CASSETSVAGNYEQYF.